These 32 T cell receptor beta chains share one sample of origin, sequenced in a study of T cells expressing NK-cell markers. From its re-call of the 5' RACE reads, TCRdb lists each CDR3 protein once, without DNA. The table for this sample gives fewer than 300,000 distinct CDR3 sequences. The source material was blood T cells: a sorted CD56 or NKG2C T cell subset, CD4+ or CD8+ T cells, or bulk PBMC T cells (not recorded which). The receptors derive from a woman aged 18 to 69 in good health.

The chain joins TRBV6-2 or TRBV6-3 to TRBJ1-1. Germline V CDR1 and CDR2: MNHEY, SVGEGT. The CDR3 contains 12 residues. CDR3 residues: CASSSWDTEAFF.

The genes are TRBV15 and TRBJ2-2. The CDR3 consists of 15 residues. CDR1 and CDR2 (germline): LNHNV, YYDKDF (reference sequence). CDR3 sequence reads: CATSREAVGTGELFF.

The V call is TRBV4-2, the J call TRBJ2-3; the TCRdb call, TRBD1, lacks DNA for checking. The CDR3 is 13 amino acids. Germline CDR1 reads LGHNA; CDR2 reads YNFKEQ. The CDR3 is CASSQDPGPTQYF.

The chain couples TRBV12-3 or TRBV12-4 to TRBJ1-1; TCRdb designates TRBD1, a call that cannot be tested without DNA. The CDR3 runs 14 residues. CDR3: CASRSTGGMTEAFF.

The CDR3 region is CASSFSGTSGREGFF. This chain joins TRBV5-1 and TRBJ2-1; TCRdb's assignment of TRBD2 cannot be checked, as there is no DNA. This CDR3 contains 15 residues. CDR1 is SGHRS and CDR2 is YFSETQ in the germline V gene. Based on the CDR3 plus reference TRBV5-1 and TRBJ2-1, the full variable domain is KAGVTQTPRYLIKTRGQQVTLSCSPISGHRSVSWYQQTPGQGLQFLFEYFSETQRNKGNFPGRFSGRQFSNSRSEMNVSTLELGDSALYLCASSFSGTSGREGFFGPGTRLTVL.

This sequence joins TRBV5-4 and TRBJ2-1; the TRBD1 assignment by TCRdb is unverifiable without DNA. The length of the CDR3 is 16 residues. CDR1 SGHNT and CDR2 YYREEE come from the germline V gene (reference sequence). The CDR3 here is CASSLGPWGRYNEQFF.

This chain uses TRBV3-1 with TRBJ2-3; TCRdb indicates TRBD2, and absent DNA this call remains unverified. This CDR3 is built from 17 residues. Germline V CDR1 and CDR2: LGHDT, YNNKEL (reference sequence). The CDR3 protein is CASSPRTGTSGADTQYF.

This chain joins TRBV28 and TRBJ2-1. CDR1 is MDHEN and CDR2 is SYDVKM in the germline V gene. The CDR3 loop spans 20 amino acids. The CDR3 loop is CASSLILYYNLSSSYNEQFF.

J is TRBJ2-3 and V is TRBV7-2; the D call of TRBD1 rests on TCRdb alone, since no DNA is present to check it. This CDR3 region has 15 residues. The germline V gene has CDR1 SGHTA and CDR2 FQGNSA. The CDR3 loop is CASSYPTRGTDTQYF.

The chain employs TRBV5-5 and TRBJ2-1; the D gene TCRdb calls, TRBD1, cannot be checked with no DNA. Germline CDR1 is SGHKS and CDR2 is YYEKEE (reference sequence). The length of the CDR3 is 14 residues. The CDR3 protein is CASSLGGSVRAVFF.

This chain joins TRBV5-4 and TRBJ2-5. The CDR3 is 13 amino acids. The germline gives CDR1 SGHNT, CDR2 YYREEE (reference sequence). CDR3 region: CASRKAVKETQYF.

This rearrangement joins TRBV20-1 to TRBJ2-7; TCRdb indicates TRBD2, and absent DNA this call remains unverified. Germline values: CDR1 DFQATT, CDR2 SNEGSKA (reference sequence). The CDR3 consists of 15 residues. CDR3 sequence reads: CSARRRIPRSYEQYF.

The chain is built from TRBV11-2 and TRBJ1-3. Per the germline V gene, CDR1 is SGHAT and CDR2 is FQNNGV. This CDR3 region has 16 residues. The CDR3 region is CASSSPRRGSGNTIYF.

The CDR3 is CASSQDRGASGGPQETQYF. The chain has TRBV4-3 and TRBJ2-5; TCRdb's D call of TRBD2 is untestable without DNA. Germline V gives CDR1 LGHNA, CDR2 YSLEER. The length of the CDR3 is 19 residues.

The chain joins TRBV4-1 to TRBJ2-1. The CDR3 has 16 residues. CDR1 is MGHRA, CDR2 YSYEKL, per germline. CDR3 region: CASSQGYTDGNNEQFF.

The chain combines TRBV7-2 with TRBJ2-6; without DNA, the TCRdb call of TRBD1 cannot be checked. The CDR3 covers 17 residues. Germline CDR1 is SGHTA and CDR2 is FQGNSA. CDR3 in amino acids: CASSHRGVNSGANVLTF.

This chain connects TRBV20-1 to TRBJ2-2; as DNA is missing, the TRBD1 call by TCRdb cannot be tested. The CDR3 totals 18 residues. Germline V gene lookup returns CDR1 DFQATT and CDR2 SNEGSKA (reference sequence). The CDR3 sequence is CSAGPGTGYSFIPGELFF.

The rearrangement links TRBV7-8 to TRBJ1-1. Germline CDR1 SGHVS, CDR2 FQNEAQ. This CDR3 comprises 15 residues. This chain's CDR3 is CASSLESGRDTEAFF.

The chain couples TRBV5-1 to TRBJ2-7; no DNA is available, so the TRBD1 call from TCRdb remains unchecked. Per germline, CDR1 SGHRS and CDR2 YFSETQ. This CDR3 comprises 14 residues. The CDR3 spells CASSSTKGPYEQYF.

The chain has TRBV15 and TRBJ2-7; the TRBD2 assignment by TCRdb is unverifiable without DNA. This CDR3 has 16 residues. Germline V CDR1 and CDR2: LNHNV, YYDKDF (reference sequence). CDR3: CATSRRGTSGIYEQYF.

This chain links TRBV7-2 with TRBJ1-5; the D gene TCRdb calls, TRBD1, cannot be checked with no DNA. The CDR3 runs to 12 residues. Germline CDR1 is SGHTA and CDR2 is FQGNSA. The CDR3 loop is CASSYPDQPQHF. The entire variable domain, with the rest obtained from reference TRBV7-2 and TRBJ1-5, is as follows: GAGVSQSPSNKVTEKGKDVELRCDPISGHTALYWYRQSLGQGLEFLIYFQGNSAPDKSGLPSDRFSAERTGGSVSTLTIQRTQQEDSAVYLCASSYPDQPQHFGDGTRLSIL.

The V call is TRBV7-2, the J call TRBJ2-3; TCRdb returns TRBD1, unconfirmable since there is no DNA. Germline V lookup: CDR1 SGHTA, CDR2 FQGNSA. The length of the CDR3 is 14 residues. The CDR3 sequence: CASRFSGGAVTQYF.

The V and J genes are TRBV13 and TRBJ2-1; the D call of TRBD2 rests on TCRdb alone, since no DNA is present to check it. Germline assignment: CDR1 PRHDT and CDR2 FYEKMQ (reference sequence). The CDR3 totals 16 residues. CDR3 sequence: CASSRWTRTSNNEQFF.

The chain joins TRBV29-1 to TRBJ1-5. This CDR3 has 13 amino acids. CDR1 SQVTM and CDR2 ANQGSEA come from the germline V gene. CDR3 in amino acids: CSALAGPGQPQHF.

The V gene is TRBV3-1, the J gene TRBJ2-1. CDR3 length equals 13 residues. Per the germline V gene, CDR1 is LGHDT and CDR2 is YNNKEL (reference sequence). The CDR3 is CASSQALVDEQFF.

The chain is built from TRBV5-1 and TRBJ2-5. Germline CDR1 SGHRS, CDR2 YFSETQ. This CDR3 is built from 13 residues. CDR3 region: CASSLGVEETQYF.

V usage is TRBV29-1 and J usage is TRBJ2-1; with no DNA, the TCRdb D assignment of TRBD1 cannot be verified. Per the germline V gene, CDR1 is SQVTM and CDR2 is ANQGSEA. The CDR3 length is 12 residues. This chain's CDR3 is CSVVPGRDEQFF.

The chain links TRBV18 to TRBJ2-3. The CDR3 spans 15 residues. CDR1 is KGHSH, CDR2 LQKENI, per germline. The CDR3 here is CASSPTKVSTDTQYF.

The chain uses TRBV3-1 and TRBJ2-3; no DNA is available, so the TRBD1 call from TCRdb remains unchecked. Germline assignment: CDR1 LGHDT and CDR2 YNNKEL (reference sequence). This CDR3 contains 12 residues. The CDR3 protein is CASSQERGSQYF.

The chain joins TRBV25-1 to TRBJ1-1; with no DNA, the TCRdb D assignment of TRBD1 cannot be verified. The CDR3 covers 17 residues. Per germline, CDR1 MGHDK and CDR2 SYGVNS. Here the CDR3 reads CASSAQRGRPMNTEAFF.

CDR3 amino acids: CASSNYRWSSYNEQFF. The rearrangement links TRBV4-3 to TRBJ2-1. Germline lookup yields CDR1 LGHNA and CDR2 YSLEER. This CDR3 region has 16 residues.

The chain carries TRBV19 and TRBJ1-1; the D call from TCRdb, TRBD1, cannot be confirmed without DNA. This CDR3 comprises 12 residues. Germline-derived CDR1 and CDR2 are LNHDA and SQIVND (reference sequence). The CDR3 sequence is CASLTGLTEAFF.